These T cell receptor beta chains were read from a single sample in a study of beta chain features in type 1 diabetes. Generated by immunoSEQ multiplex PCR, the TCRdb table keeps only in-frame clones and is missing some. The sample has about 300,000 clones; roughly 14% are singletons. Sequences were obtained from naive CD4+ T cells from blood. Source of these receptors: a woman younger than 35 with type 1 diabetes. Each CDR3 is given with its conserved first and last residue. The order of the fields is CDR3 protein, J gene, V gene.

cdr3_aa: CASSPRTSGGTDTQYF
j_call: TRBJ2-3
v_call: TRBV18

cdr3_aa: CASSQGTGTAYNEQFF
j_call: TRBJ2-1
v_call: TRBV4-1

cdr3_aa: CASSGGFPYEQYF
j_call: TRBJ2-7
v_call: TRBV6-1

cdr3_aa: CASSDMAAGSGANVLTF
j_call: TRBJ2-6
v_call: TRBV2

cdr3_aa: CASSLEAGMNTEAFF
j_call: TRBJ1-1
v_call: TRBV7-9

cdr3_aa: CASSLRQGDQPQHF
j_call: TRBJ1-5
v_call: TRBV7-2

cdr3_aa: CACGTKTGGNEKLFF
j_call: TRBJ1-4
v_call: TRBV30

cdr3_aa: CASRTMNTEAFF
j_call: TRBJ1-1
v_call: TRBV7-9

cdr3_aa: CASSPPSADTQYF
j_call: TRBJ2-3
v_call: TRBV18

cdr3_aa: CASSESLAKNIQYF
j_call: TRBJ2-4
v_call: TRBV2

cdr3_aa: CASSFGQPDTQYF
j_call: TRBJ2-3
v_call: TRBV7-2

cdr3_aa: CASSRTGSFTEAFF
j_call: TRBJ1-1
v_call: TRBV13

cdr3_aa: CSASPGTNTGELFF
j_call: TRBJ2-2
v_call: TRBV29-1

cdr3_aa: CASSPQGQETQYF
j_call: TRBJ2-5
v_call: TRBV5-4

cdr3_aa: CSGKAGGPKDGELFF
j_call: TRBJ2-2
v_call: TRBV29-1

cdr3_aa: CASSPQGHTQYF
j_call: TRBJ2-3
v_call: TRBV7-8

cdr3_aa: CASSLGDRNTGELFF
j_call: TRBJ2-2
v_call: TRBV7-3

cdr3_aa: CASSGNTGNQPQHF
j_call: TRBJ1-5
v_call: TRBV2

cdr3_aa: CASSADGIPEQFF
j_call: TRBJ2-1
v_call: TRBV7-9

cdr3_aa: CASSPGGTIGGNTGELFF
j_call: TRBJ2-2
v_call: TRBV28

cdr3_aa: CASSSRLAGGRETQYF
j_call: TRBJ2-5
v_call: TRBV28

cdr3_aa: CASSLEGTGGEKLFF
j_call: TRBJ1-4
v_call: TRBV5-4

cdr3_aa: CASSPGDPHSYGYTF
j_call: TRBJ1-2
v_call: TRBV6-5

cdr3_aa: CSVETPSGRGTGELFF
j_call: TRBJ2-2
v_call: TRBV29-1

cdr3_aa: CASSPRDRGMETQYF
j_call: TRBJ2-5
v_call: TRBV7-8

cdr3_aa: CASSLTALAGLNEQFF
j_call: TRBJ2-1
v_call: TRBV7-3

cdr3_aa: CASSTDTNTGELFF
j_call: TRBJ2-2
v_call: TRBV19

cdr3_aa: CASSPRPRSRGETQYF
j_call: TRBJ2-5
v_call: TRBV7-8

cdr3_aa: CASSQLTEPQETQYF
j_call: TRBJ2-5
v_call: TRBV4-2

cdr3_aa: CASSYLGAQETQYF
j_call: TRBJ2-5
v_call: TRBV6-5

cdr3_aa: CASRQGAGKLFF
j_call: TRBJ1-4
v_call: TRBV28

cdr3_aa: CASSLATGSTGELFF
j_call: TRBJ2-2
v_call: TRBV5-1

cdr3_aa: CASSSGLAGYNEQFF
j_call: TRBJ2-1
v_call: TRBV9

cdr3_aa: CASTQAGGGHQPQHF
j_call: TRBJ1-5
v_call: TRBV27

cdr3_aa: CASSFRQATNEKLFF
j_call: TRBJ1-4
v_call: TRBV28

cdr3_aa: CATSSPPAGGHEQFF
j_call: TRBJ2-1
v_call: TRBV15

cdr3_aa: CASSGVAGVNTDTQYF
j_call: TRBJ2-3
v_call: TRBV10-2

cdr3_aa: CASSFDDRAIEKLFF
j_call: TRBJ1-4
v_call: TRBV11-3